This T cell receptor beta chain was recorded in a study of CD8+ T cells in alopecia areata. Study-level background: Affected scalp percentage gauged treated patients' severity. General study results and limits: TCR sharing across patients was less clear than in mice, possibly HLA-related.

Comments on this clone: Its antigen remains unidentified.

Treatment noted: oral pan-JAK inhibitor, 5-10 mg twice daily. Collection of lesional scalp punch biopsies and peripheral blood was performed in alopecia areata patients. Sorted out of PBMCs were CD4+ T cells and CD8+ T cells. CDR3 size: 10 residues. Deletions cut 0 bases from V and 14 bases from J, with 10 bases between. The V gene's germline CDR1 is SQVTM and CDR2 ANQGSEA. Following extraction, RNA underwent reverse transcription to cDNA, which served as the sequencing template. TCRdb's table, derived via immunoSEQ multiplex PCR, lists solely in-frame clones and lacks some. The sample holds more than 200,000 clones, about three fifths seen once.

V usage is TRBV29-1 and J usage is TRBJ1-2; tentatively, D is TRBD1 (5 bases). This TCR derives from a human donor with alopecia areata. Specimen: CD4+ T cells sorted from blood, collected at week 4, from a patient treated with tofacitinib. CDR3 sequence reads: CSVEEQGETF. The CDR3 DNA follows: TGCAGCGTTGAAGAGCAGGGAGAAACCTTC.